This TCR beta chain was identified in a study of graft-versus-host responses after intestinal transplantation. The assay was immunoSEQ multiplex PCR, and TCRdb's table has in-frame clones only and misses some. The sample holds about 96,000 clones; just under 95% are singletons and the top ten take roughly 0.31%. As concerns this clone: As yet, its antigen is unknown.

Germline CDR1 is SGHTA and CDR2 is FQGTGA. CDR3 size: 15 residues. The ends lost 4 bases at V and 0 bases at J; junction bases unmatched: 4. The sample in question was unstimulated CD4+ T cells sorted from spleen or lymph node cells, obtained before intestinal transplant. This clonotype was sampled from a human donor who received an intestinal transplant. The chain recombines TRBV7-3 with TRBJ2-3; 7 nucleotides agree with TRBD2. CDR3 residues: CASSSAGTSTDTQYF. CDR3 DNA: TGTGCCAGCAGCTCAGCGGGGACTAGCACAGATACGCAGTATTTT.